The 26 T cell receptor beta chains presented below share a single source sample, sequenced in a study of blood T cell repertoires in COVID-19. Libraries were prepared by immunoSEQ multiplex PCR; TCRdb keeps only in-frame clonotypes and omits some of them. The sample includes hundreds of thousands of clones, 70% to 90% of them seen just once. The sequencing sample was made of PBMCs or T cells enriched from blood (not recorded which). The receptors stem from a man under 40 who had recovered from COVID-19.

The chain carries TRBV25-1 and TRBJ1-6, with a weak D call TRBD1 (5 bases). The CDR3 is made up of 15 amino acids. The V gene lost 1 base and the J gene lost 9 bases, with 13 bases spanning the gap. Germline V gene sequence: CDR1 MGHDK, CDR2 SYGVNS. The CDR3 is CASSEFQGTRSPLHF. In DNA, the CDR3 is TGTGCCAGCAGTGAATTTCAGGGCACCCGTTCACCCCTCCACTTT. Combining the CDR3 with reference TRBV25-1 and TRBJ1-6 gives the whole variable domain EADIYQTPRYLVIGTGKKITLECSQTMGHDKMYWYQQDPGMELHLIHYSYGVNSTEKGDLSSESTVSRIRTEHFPLTLESARPSHTSQYLCASSEFQGTRSPLHFGNGTRLTVT.

The V and J genes are TRBV5-1 and TRBJ1-1; 9 bases align to TRBD1. The CDR3 covers 15 residues. CDR1 SGHRS and CDR2 YFSETQ come from the germline V gene. V was clipped by 1 base and J by 4 bases; unmatched bases: 5. CDR3 residues: CASSLQTGGSTEAFF. The CDR3 bases are TGCGCCAGCAGCTTGCAGACAGGGGGTTCCACTGAAGCTTTCTTT. Full variable domain (outside the CDR3, taken from reference TRBV5-1 and TRBJ1-1): KAGVTQTPRYLIKTRGQQVTLSCSPISGHRSVSWYQQTPGQGLQFLFEYFSETQRNKGNFPGRFSGRQFSNSRSEMNVSTLELGDSALYLCASSLQTGGSTEAFFGQGTRLTVV.

The genes are TRBV5-1 and TRBJ2-5; 14 nucleotides agree with TRBD2. Germline V gene lookup returns CDR1 SGHRS and CDR2 YFSETQ. The CDR3 runs to 16 residues. The V and J ends lost 4 bases and 4 bases, in that order; junction bases with no gene match: 6. The CDR3 reads CASSGTGLAGVETQYF. DNA for the CDR3: TGCGCCAGCAGCGGAACGGGACTAGCGGGGGTAGAGACCCAGTACTTC.

This clone was recorded a few times. This chain links TRBV6-5 with TRBJ2-1; 9 bases line up with TRBD2. V gave up 3 bases and J gave up 3 bases; unmatched junction bases: 6. The V gene's germline CDR1 is MNHEY and CDR2 SVGAGI. There are 16 residues in the CDR3. The CDR3 reads CASSYLRLADYNEQFF. The DNA for the CDR3 is TGTGCCAGCAGTTATCTCCGACTAGCGGACTACAATGAGCAGTTCTTC.

The V and J genes are TRBV19 and TRBJ2-3, with D hard to call. Trimming removed 4 bases from V and 0 bases from J, with 8 bases in between. Germline-derived CDR1 and CDR2 are LNHDA and SQIVND (reference sequence). The CDR3 runs 14 residues. CDR3 region: CASSTRSSTDTQYF. In DNA form, the CDR3 reads TGTGCCAGTAGTACCCGGAGCAGCACAGATACGCAGTATTTT.

V and J are TRBV30 and TRBJ2-2; 9 bases are a match to TRBD1. CDR3 length equals 14 residues. The germline V gene has CDR1 GTSNPN and CDR2 SVGIG (reference sequence). J was trimmed by 7 bases and V by 4 bases; bases with no gene match: 7. The chain's CDR3 is CAWTQGAVVGELFF. The CDR3 DNA reads TGTGCCTGGACACAGGGGGCAGTTGTCGGGGAGCTGTTTTTT. The variable domain in full, with the rest retrieved from reference TRBV30 and TRBJ2-2, is SQTIHQWPATLVQPVGSPLSLECTVEGTSNPNLYWYRQAAGRGLQLLFYSVGIGQISSEVPQNLSASRPQDRQFILSSKKLLLSDSGFYLCAWTQGAVVGELFFGEGSRLTVL.

The chain carries TRBV10-1 and TRBJ2-1, with TRBD1 identical over 7 bases. Germline V gene lookup returns CDR1 WNHNN and CDR2 SYGVQD (reference sequence). V lost 6 bases and J lost 3; bases outside the gene matches: 5. This CDR3 comprises 14 residues. The chain's CDR3 is CASRPTGNYNEQFF. CDR3 DNA: TGCGCCAGCAGGCCGACAGGGAACTACAATGAGCAGTTCTTC.

The CDR3 DNA reads TGCAGCGCTGACGACAGGGGAGGAACCGGGGAGCTGTTTTTT. Translation gives CSADDRGGTGELFF. The chain employs TRBV29-1 and TRBJ2-2, with 8 bases that match TRBD1. The CDR3 covers 14 residues. CDR1 and CDR2 from the germline V gene are SQVTM and ANQGSEA. Trimming at V came to 7 bases and at J to 5 bases, leaving 9 bases not matched to a gene.

This chain joins TRBV5-4 and TRBJ1-1, with 7 positions matching TRBD1. This CDR3 is built from 14 residues. The germline gives CDR1 SGHNT, CDR2 YYREEE (reference sequence). With V trimmed by 5 bases and J by 6 bases, 10 bases remained unmatched. CDR3 DNA: TGTGCCAGCAGTTCACCGAGGGGGCCGCCTGAAGCTTTCTTT. It yields the protein CASSSPRGPPEAFF.

The V gene is TRBV18, the J gene TRBJ2-4; 7 bases map to TRBD2. There are 17 residues in the CDR3. The ends lost 3 bases at V and 0 bases at J; junction bases unmatched: 8. Germline V gene lookup returns CDR1 KGHSH and CDR2 LQKENI. CDR3 sequence: CASSPYPGGLAKNIQYF. Here the CDR3 DNA reads TGTGCCAGCTCACCTTACCCGGGAGGCCTAGCCAAAAACATTCAGTACTTC.

The V call is TRBV18, the J call TRBJ1-1; no clear D gene. CDR1 and CDR2 (germline): KGHSH, LQKENI. Trimming stripped 3 bases from V and 8 bases from J, with 13 bases between. CDR3 length: 13 residues. CDR3 region: CASSPGSGREAFF. The CDR3 bases are TGTGCCAGCTCACCCGGATCCGGGAGAGAAGCTTTCTTT.

V gene TRBV4-1 combines with J gene TRBJ1-1; no clear D gene. This CDR3 comprises 17 residues. Germline assignment: CDR1 MGHRA and CDR2 YSYEKL. V was pared by 3 bases and J by 0 bases, with 17 bases between. In DNA form, the CDR3 reads TGCGCCAGCAGCCACCAGACACCGGGAGGGATGAACACTGAAGCTTTCTTT. Amino acids: CASSHQTPGGMNTEAFF.

The chain recombines TRBV5-1 with TRBJ1-2; possible D gene TRBD1, 6 bases. Germline V gene data show CDR1 as SGHRS and CDR2 as YFSETQ. The CDR3 is 13 residues long. Trimming cost V 4 bases and J 6 bases, with 13 bases left between them. CDR3 sequence: CASSPGGGDGYTF. The DNA of the CDR3 is TGCGCCAGCAGCCCGGGAGGGGGGGATGGCTACACCTTC.

V gene TRBV3-1 (or the pseudogene TRBV3-2) combines with J gene TRBJ2-7; 11 nucleotides match TRBD2. V gave up 1 base and J gave up 4 bases; unmatched junction bases: 9. The CDR3 consists of 17 residues. Germline CDR1 LGHDT, CDR2 YNNKEL (reference sequence). The CDR3 DNA follows: TGTGCCAGCAGCCAAGTGTGGGCTAGCGGGGGGAGGTACGAGCAGTACTTC. Residues: CASSQVWASGGRYEQYF.

The gene calls are TRBV6-6 and TRBJ1-2, with 7 bases identical to TRBD1. Looked up from germline, CDR1 is MNHNY and CDR2 is SVGAGI (reference sequence). V trimming: 5 bases; J trimming: 2 bases; junction bases outside the gene matches: 8. CDR3 length: 15 residues. CDR3 bases: TGTGCCAGCAGTAGTAGACAGGGAGGCAACTATGGCTACACCTTC. Its protein product is CASSSRQGGNYGYTF.

This chain connects TRBV7-9 to TRBJ1-2; D is perhaps TRBD1 (6 bases). CDR3 length: 13 residues. Germline V lookup: CDR1 SEHNR, CDR2 FQNEAQ (reference sequence). V shed 5 bases and J shed 1 base, with 8 bases lying between them. CDR3 coding DNA: TGTGCCAGCAGCCTACAGGGTAACTATGGCTACACCTTC. Its translation is CASSLQGNYGYTF.

The V gene is TRBV6-5, the J gene TRBJ2-7; maybe TRBD2 (5 bases). V was pared by 8 bases and J by 3 bases, with 11 bases between. Germline V lookup: CDR1 MNHEY, CDR2 SVGAGI. This CDR3 has 12 amino acids. The CDR3 DNA is TGTGCCAGCGGGGAGCGGAGCTACGAGCAGTACTTC. It yields the protein CASGERSYEQYF.

The CDR3 reads CASRTNTEAFF. DNA for the CDR3: TGTGCCAGCAGGACTAACACTGAAGCTTTCTTT. The chain joins TRBV13 to TRBJ1-1, with D hard to call. Trimming shortened V by 6 bases and J by 2 bases, and 4 bases separated the two germline ends. Germline V gene sequence: CDR1 PRHDT, CDR2 FYEKMQ (reference sequence). The CDR3 has 11 amino acids.

V usage is TRBV6-5 and J usage is TRBJ2-5; TRBD2 aligns across 7 bases. The CDR3 length is 14 residues. Germline values: CDR1 MNHEY, CDR2 SVGAGI. After removal of 6 bases from V and 5 bases from J, the junction contained 9 bases not matched to a gene. Here the CDR3 reads CASRIPGGVETQYF. The CDR3, as DNA: TGTGCCAGCAGGATCCCGGGAGGTGTGGAGACCCAGTACTTC.

This clone was detected only once. The V call is TRBV5-1, the J call TRBJ2-3; possibly TRBD2 for D (6 bases). The CDR3 is 15 residues long. The germline V gene has CDR1 SGHRS and CDR2 YFSETQ. The V gene lost 6 bases and the J gene lost 6 bases, with 20 bases spanning the gap. The DNA for the CDR3 is TGCGCCAGCACCCGACTAGGTGGCCCTATGGATACGCAGTATTTT. Amino acids: CASTRLGGPMDTQYF.

The genes are TRBV19 and TRBJ1-4, with 9 bases that match TRBD1. The CDR3 consists of 16 residues. V trimming: 5 bases; J trimming: 2 bases; junction bases outside the gene matches: 6. Germline V gene sequence: CDR1 LNHDA, CDR2 SQIVND (reference sequence). CDR3 region: CASSDDRGRTNEKLFF. The CDR3 DNA follows: TGTGCCAGTAGTGACGACAGGGGGAGGACTAATGAAAAACTGTTTTTT.

The chain carries TRBV5-5 and TRBJ1-1; TRBD1 matches at 12 bases. The V gene end was trimmed by 4 bases and the J gene end by 6 bases; junction bases not matched to a gene: 7. This CDR3 has 15 amino acids. Looked up from germline, CDR1 is SGHKS and CDR2 is YYEKEE (reference sequence). The CDR3, as DNA: TGTGCCAGCAGCCTGGGACAGGGGGCGGGGGCTGAAGCTTTCTTT. This encodes CASSLGQGAGAEAFF.

V gene TRBV4-1 combines with J gene TRBJ2-7; 9 nucleotides line up with TRBD1. This CDR3 has 15 amino acids. The V gene's germline CDR1 is MGHRA and CDR2 YSYEKL. Unmatched junction bases numbered 4, after V lost 3 bases and J lost 1 base. CDR3 in amino acids: CASSHTGTGSYEQYF. The CDR3 nucleotides are TGCGCCAGCAGCCACACCGGGACAGGGTCCTACGAGCAGTACTTC.

The gene calls are TRBV19 and TRBJ1-2; 8 nucleotides agree with TRBD1. With V trimmed by 3 bases and J by 0 bases, 12 bases remained unmatched. The CDR3 has 18 amino acids. Germline CDR1 is LNHDA and CDR2 is SQIVND (reference sequence). The CDR3 reads CASSMFEWTDRANYGYTF. CDR3 coding DNA: TGTGCCAGTAGTATGTTTGAGTGGACGGACAGGGCTAACTATGGCTACACCTTC.

This clone was detected a few times. Other DNA sequences in this sample translate to the same CDR3. V gene TRBV28 combines with J gene TRBJ1-6; 7 positions match TRBD1. After removal of 7 bases from V and 0 bases from J, the junction contained 3 bases not matched to a gene. The CDR3 sequence is 15 residues long. Germline CDR1 reads MDHEN; CDR2 reads SYDVKM. This CDR3 is CASTTGSSYNSPLHF. CDR3 nucleotides: TGTGCCAGCACGACAGGGAGCTCCTATAATTCACCCCTCCACTTT.

This clone turned up a few times. This rearrangement joins TRBV18 to TRBJ2-1, with 12 bases identical to TRBD2. The CDR3 is 17 amino acids. The germline CDR1 and CDR2 sequences are KGHSH and LQKENI. Unmatched junction bases numbered 7, after V lost 5 bases and J lost 2 bases. The CDR3 sequence is CASSSLAGGSAYNEQFF. The CDR3 DNA reads TGTGCCAGCTCAAGTCTAGCGGGGGGGTCCGCCTACAATGAGCAGTTCTTC.